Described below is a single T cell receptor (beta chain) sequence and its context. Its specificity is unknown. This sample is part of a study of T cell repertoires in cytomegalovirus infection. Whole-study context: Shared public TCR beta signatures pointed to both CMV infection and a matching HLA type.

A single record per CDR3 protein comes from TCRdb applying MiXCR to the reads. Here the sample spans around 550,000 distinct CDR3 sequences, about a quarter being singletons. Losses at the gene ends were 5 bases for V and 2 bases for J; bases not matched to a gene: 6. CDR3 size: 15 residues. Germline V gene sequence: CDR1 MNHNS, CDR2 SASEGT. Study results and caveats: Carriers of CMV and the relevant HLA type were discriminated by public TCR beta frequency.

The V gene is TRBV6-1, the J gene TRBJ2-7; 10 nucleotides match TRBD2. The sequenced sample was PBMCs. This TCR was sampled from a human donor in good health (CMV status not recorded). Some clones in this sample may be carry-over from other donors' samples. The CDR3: CASSYGTSATYEQYF. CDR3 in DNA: TGTGCCAGCAGTTACGGGACTAGCGCCACCTACGAGCAGTACTTC.